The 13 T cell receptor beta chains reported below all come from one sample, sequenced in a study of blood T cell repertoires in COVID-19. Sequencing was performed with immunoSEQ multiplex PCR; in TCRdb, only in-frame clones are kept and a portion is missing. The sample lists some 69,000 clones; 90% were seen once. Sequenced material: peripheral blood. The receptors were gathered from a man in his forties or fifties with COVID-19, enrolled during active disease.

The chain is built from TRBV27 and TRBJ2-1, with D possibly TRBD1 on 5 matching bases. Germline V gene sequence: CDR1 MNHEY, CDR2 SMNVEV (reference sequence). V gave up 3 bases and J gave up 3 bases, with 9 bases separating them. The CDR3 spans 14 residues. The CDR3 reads CASSFVDSYNEQFF. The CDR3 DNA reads TGTGCCAGCAGTTTCGTCGACAGCTACAATGAGCAGTTCTTC.

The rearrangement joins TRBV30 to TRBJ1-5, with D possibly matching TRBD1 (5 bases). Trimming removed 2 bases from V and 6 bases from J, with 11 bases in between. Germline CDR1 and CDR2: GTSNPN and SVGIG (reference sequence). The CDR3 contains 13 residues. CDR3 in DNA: TGTGCCTGGAGTACGACAGTTCTTCAGCCCCAGCATTTT. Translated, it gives CAWSTTVLQPQHF.

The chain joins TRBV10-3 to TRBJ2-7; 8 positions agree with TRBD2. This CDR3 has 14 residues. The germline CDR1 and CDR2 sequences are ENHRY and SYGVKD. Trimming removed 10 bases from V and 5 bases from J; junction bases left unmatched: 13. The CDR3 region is CATRAGAAKDEQYF. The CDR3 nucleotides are TGTGCCACCCGAGCGGGAGCAGCAAAGGACGAGCAGTACTTC.

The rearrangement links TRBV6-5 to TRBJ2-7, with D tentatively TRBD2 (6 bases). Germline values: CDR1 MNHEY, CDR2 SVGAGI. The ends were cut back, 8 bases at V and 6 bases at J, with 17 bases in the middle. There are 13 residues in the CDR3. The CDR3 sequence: CASCGRAGSEQYF. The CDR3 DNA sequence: TGTGCCAGCTGCGGAAGGGCGGGGTCCGAGCAGTACTTC.

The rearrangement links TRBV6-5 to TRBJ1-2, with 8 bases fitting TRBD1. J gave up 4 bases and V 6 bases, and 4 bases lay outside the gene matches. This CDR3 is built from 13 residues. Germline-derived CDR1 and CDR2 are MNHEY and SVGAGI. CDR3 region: CASRRTGPYGYTF. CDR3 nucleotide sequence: TGTGCCAGCAGGAGGACAGGGCCCTATGGCTACACCTTC.

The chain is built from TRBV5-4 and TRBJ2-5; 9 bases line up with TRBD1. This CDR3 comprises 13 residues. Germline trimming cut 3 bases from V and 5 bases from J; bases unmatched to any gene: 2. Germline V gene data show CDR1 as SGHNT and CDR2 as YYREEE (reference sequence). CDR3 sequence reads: CASSWTGAETQYF. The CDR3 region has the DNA TGTGCCAGCAGCTGGACAGGGGCCGAGACCCAGTACTTC.

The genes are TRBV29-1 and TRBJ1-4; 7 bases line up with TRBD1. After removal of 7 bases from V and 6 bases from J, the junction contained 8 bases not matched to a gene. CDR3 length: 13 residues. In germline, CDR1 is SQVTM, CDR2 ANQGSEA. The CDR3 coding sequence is TGCAGCGCTCGGGACAGAGTGGATGAAAAACTGTTTTTT. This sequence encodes CSARDRVDEKLFF.

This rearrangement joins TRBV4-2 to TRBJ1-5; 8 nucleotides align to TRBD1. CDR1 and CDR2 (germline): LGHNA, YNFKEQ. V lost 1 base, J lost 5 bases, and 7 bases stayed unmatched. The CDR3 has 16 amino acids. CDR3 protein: CASSQVVGTGDQPQHF. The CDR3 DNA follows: TGTGCCAGCAGCCAAGTTGTCGGGACAGGTGATCAGCCCCAGCATTTT.

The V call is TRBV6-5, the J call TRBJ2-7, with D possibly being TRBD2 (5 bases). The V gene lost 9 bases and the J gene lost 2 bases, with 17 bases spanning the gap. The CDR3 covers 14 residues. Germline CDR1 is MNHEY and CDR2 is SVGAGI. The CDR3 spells CASSPLSGTYEQYF. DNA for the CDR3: TGTGCCAGTTCGCCCCTCTCCGGGACCTACGAGCAGTACTTC.

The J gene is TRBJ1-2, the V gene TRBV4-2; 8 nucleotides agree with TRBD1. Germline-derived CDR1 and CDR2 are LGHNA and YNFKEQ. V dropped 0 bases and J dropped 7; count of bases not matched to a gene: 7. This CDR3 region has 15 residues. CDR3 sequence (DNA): TGTGCCAGCAGCCAAGATGGACAGGGCGTGGGTGGCTACACCTTC. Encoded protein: CASSQDGQGVGGYTF.

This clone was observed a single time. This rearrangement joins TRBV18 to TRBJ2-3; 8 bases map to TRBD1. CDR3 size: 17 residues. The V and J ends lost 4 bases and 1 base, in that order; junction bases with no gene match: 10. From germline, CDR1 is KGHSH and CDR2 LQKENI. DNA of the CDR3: TGTGCCAGCTCACGGACAGGGTCTGGTTCGGGCACAGATACGCAGTATTTT. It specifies CASSRTGSGSGTDTQYF. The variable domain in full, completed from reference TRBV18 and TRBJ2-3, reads NAGVMQNPRHLVRRRGQEARLRCSPMKGHSHVYWYRQLPEEGLKFMVYLQKENIIDESGMPKERFSAEFPKEGPSILRIQQVVRGDSAAYFCASSRTGSGSGTDTQYFGPGTRLTVL.

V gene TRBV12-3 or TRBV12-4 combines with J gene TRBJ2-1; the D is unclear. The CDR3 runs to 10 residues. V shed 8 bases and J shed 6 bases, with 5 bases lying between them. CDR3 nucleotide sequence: TGTGCCAGCTCGGGCAATGAGCAGTTCTTC. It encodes CASSGNEQFF.

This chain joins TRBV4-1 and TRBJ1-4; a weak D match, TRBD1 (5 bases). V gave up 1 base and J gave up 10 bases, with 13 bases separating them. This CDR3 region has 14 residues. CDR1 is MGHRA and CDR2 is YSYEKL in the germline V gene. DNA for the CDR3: TGCGCCAGCAGCCAAGTAATAGGGGCAAGAAAACTGTTTTTT. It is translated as CASSQVIGARKLFF.